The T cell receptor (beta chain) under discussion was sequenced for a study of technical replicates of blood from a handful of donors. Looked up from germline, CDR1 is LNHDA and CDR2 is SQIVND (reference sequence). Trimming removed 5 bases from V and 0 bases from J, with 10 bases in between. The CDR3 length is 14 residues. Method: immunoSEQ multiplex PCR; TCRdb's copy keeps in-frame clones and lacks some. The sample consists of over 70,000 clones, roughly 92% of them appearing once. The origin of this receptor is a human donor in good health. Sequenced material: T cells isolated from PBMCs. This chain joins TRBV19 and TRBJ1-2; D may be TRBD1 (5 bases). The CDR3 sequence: CASSSTTANYGYTF. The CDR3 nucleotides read TGTGCCAGTAGTTCGACGACAGCTAACTATGGCTACACCTTC.